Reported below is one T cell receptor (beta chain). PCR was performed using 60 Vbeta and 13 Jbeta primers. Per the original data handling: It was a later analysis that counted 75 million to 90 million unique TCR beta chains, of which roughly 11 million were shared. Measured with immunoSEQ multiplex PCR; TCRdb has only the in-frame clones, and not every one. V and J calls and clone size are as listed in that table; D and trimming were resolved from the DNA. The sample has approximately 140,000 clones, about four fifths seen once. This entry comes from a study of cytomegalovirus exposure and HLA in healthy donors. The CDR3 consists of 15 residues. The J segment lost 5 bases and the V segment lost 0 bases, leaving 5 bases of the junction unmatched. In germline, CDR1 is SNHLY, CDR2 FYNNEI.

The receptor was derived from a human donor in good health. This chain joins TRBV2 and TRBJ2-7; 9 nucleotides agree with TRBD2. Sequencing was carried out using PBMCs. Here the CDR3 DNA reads TGTGCCAGCAGTGAAGCCCTAGCGGGGATGAACGAGCAGTACTTC. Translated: CASSEALAGMNEQYF.